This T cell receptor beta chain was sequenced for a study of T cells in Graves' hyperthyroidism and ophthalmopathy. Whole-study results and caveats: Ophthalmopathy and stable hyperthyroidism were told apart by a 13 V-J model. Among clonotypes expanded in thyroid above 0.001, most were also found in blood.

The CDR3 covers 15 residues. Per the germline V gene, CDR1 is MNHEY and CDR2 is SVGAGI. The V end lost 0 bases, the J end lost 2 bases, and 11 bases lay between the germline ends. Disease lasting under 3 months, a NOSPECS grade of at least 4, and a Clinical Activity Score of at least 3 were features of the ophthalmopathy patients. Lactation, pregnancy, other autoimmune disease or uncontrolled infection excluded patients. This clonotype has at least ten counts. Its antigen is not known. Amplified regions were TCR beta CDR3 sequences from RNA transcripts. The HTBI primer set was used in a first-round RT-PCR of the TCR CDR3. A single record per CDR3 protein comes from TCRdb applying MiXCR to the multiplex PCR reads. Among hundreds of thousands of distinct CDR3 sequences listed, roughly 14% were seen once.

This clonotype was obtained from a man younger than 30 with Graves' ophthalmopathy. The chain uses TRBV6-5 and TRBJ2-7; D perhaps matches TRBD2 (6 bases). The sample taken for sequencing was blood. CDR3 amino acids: CASSYSSGKAYEQYF. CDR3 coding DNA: TGTGCCAGCAGTTACTCTAGCGGCAAGGCCTACGAGCAGTACTTC.